The 24 T cell receptor beta chains in this list originate from one sample, sequenced in a study of blood T cell repertoires in COVID-19. Profiled with immunoSEQ multiplex PCR; TCRdb holds only in-frame clones, not every one. The sample includes 200,000 to 300,000 clones, roughly 87% seen only once; the top ten take roughly 7.8%. The sample was peripheral blood. These receptors originate from a man aged 55-75 years who had recovered from COVID-19.

The rearrangement joins TRBV6-5 to TRBJ1-2; tentatively, D is TRBD1 (6 bases). The CDR3 is made up of 13 amino acids. Trimming pared 6 bases from V and 4 bases from J, leaving 12 bases between. The V gene's germline CDR1 is MNHEY and CDR2 SVGAGI. This CDR3 is CASSIDRFYGYTF. The CDR3 nucleotides read TGTGCCAGCAGCATCGACAGGTTCTATGGCTACACCTTC.

The V gene is TRBV5-1, the J gene TRBJ1-1; D perhaps matches TRBD1 (5 bases). The length of the CDR3 is 13 residues. Trimming cost V 3 bases and J 9 bases, with 15 bases left between them. Per the germline V gene, CDR1 is SGHRS and CDR2 is YFSETQ. CDR3 sequence: CASSSGLGGQAFF. The DNA for the CDR3 is TGCGCCAGCAGCTCCGGATTGGGGGGTCAAGCTTTCTTT.

This clone was seen only a few times. The V gene is TRBV3-1 (or the pseudogene TRBV3-2), the J gene TRBJ2-6, with D perhaps TRBD1 (6 bases). CDR3 size: 18 residues. In germline, CDR1 is LGHDT, CDR2 YNNKEL (reference sequence). V was clipped by 2 bases and J by 0 bases, with 14 bases between them. The CDR3 region is CASSQIQGRGSGANVLTF. The CDR3 DNA is TGTGCCAGCAGCCAAATACAGGGAAGGGGCTCTGGGGCCAACGTCCTGACTTTC.

This clone was observed many times. The CDR3 coding sequence is TGCGCCAGCAGTGACCCAAATGAAAAACTGTTTTTT. Residues: CASSDPNEKLFF. The chain carries TRBV10-1 and TRBJ1-4; no clear D gene. This CDR3 is 12 amino acids long. Germline-derived CDR1 and CDR2 are WNHNN and SYGVQD (reference sequence). Trimming stripped 3 bases from V and 5 bases from J, with 4 bases between.

This chain joins TRBV4-1 and TRBJ2-7; 14 bases are shared with TRBD2. The CDR3 spans 18 residues. Germline-derived CDR1 and CDR2 are MGHRA and YSYEKL. Losses at the gene ends were 3 bases for V and 1 base for J; bases not matched to a gene: 8. The CDR3, as DNA: TGCGCCAGCAGCCAGTTAATTCGGACTAGCGGGGGGTCCTACGAGCAGTACTTC. This gives the protein CASSQLIRTSGGSYEQYF.

The rearrangement links TRBV24-1 to TRBJ1-1; tentatively, D is TRBD1 (6 bases). Germline V lookup: CDR1 KGHDR, CDR2 SFDVKD. The V end was cut by 2 bases, the J end by 1 base, with 7 bases between. CDR3 length equals 14 residues. Here the CDR3 reads CATSDSGQNTEAFF. CDR3 DNA sequence: TGTGCCACCAGTGATTCGGGACAGAACACTGAAGCTTTCTTT.

The chain combines TRBV6-2 or TRBV6-3 with TRBJ2-7; 11 bases are a match to TRBD2. Germline V gene lookup returns CDR1 MNHEY and CDR2 SVGEGT. The CDR3 length is 15 residues. V was pared by 6 bases and J by 2 bases, with 6 bases of the junction left unmatched. DNA of the CDR3: TGTGCCAGCAGCTTGACTAGCGGGGAGACCTACGAGCAGTACGTC. Its translation: CASSLTSGETYEQYV.

This chain joins TRBV5-6 and TRBJ2-2, with 9 bases identical to TRBD1. V was clipped by 2 bases and J by 8 bases; unmatched bases: 4. The CDR3 sequence is 14 residues long. The germline V gene encodes CDR1 SGHDT and CDR2 YYEEEE. The CDR3 nucleotides read TGTGCCAGCAGCTTCCGGACAGGGGATGGGGAGCTGTTTTTT. Translating gives CASSFRTGDGELFF.

This chain links TRBV7-9 with TRBJ1-2; the D gene is possibly TRBD1 (6 bases). The CDR3 totals 14 residues. Trimming shortened V by 3 bases and J by 8 bases, and 16 bases separated the two germline ends. The V gene's germline CDR1 is SEHNR and CDR2 FQNEAQ (reference sequence). The CDR3 DNA sequence: TGTGCCAGCAGCTTCACCACAGGGTTGGAAGGCTACACCTTC. This sequence encodes CASSFTTGLEGYTF.

The rearrangement joins TRBV19 to TRBJ2-2; D gene uncertain. The CDR3 is made up of 14 amino acids. Germline lookup yields CDR1 LNHDA and CDR2 SQIVND (reference sequence). Trimming took 6 bases from V and 1 from J, leaving 9 bases between them. Written as DNA, the CDR3 is TGTGCCAGTAGCGTAAGGAGGAACACCGGGGAGCTGTTTTTT. This translates into CASSVRRNTGELFF.

Only a few counts were recorded for this clone. The chain has TRBV6-1 and TRBJ1-5; D uncertain. Looked up from germline, CDR1 is MNHNS and CDR2 is SASEGT. The CDR3 is 14 residues long. Trimming removed 3 bases from V and 2 bases from J, with 8 bases in between. Here the CDR3 DNA reads TGTGCCAGCAGTGAGGCGGGCGGCAATCAGCCCCAGCATTTT. Residues: CASSEAGGNQPQHF.

This clone was recorded only once. The chain uses TRBV2 and TRBJ1-2, with TRBD1 matching over 7 bases. CDR3 size: 14 residues. V lost 5 bases and J lost 0; bases outside the gene matches: 3. CDR1 is SNHLY, CDR2 FYNNEI, per germline. CDR3 loop: CASSRQGPNYGYTF. The CDR3 nucleotides read TGTGCCAGCAGTCGACAGGGACCTAACTATGGCTACACCTTC.

This chain connects TRBV2 to TRBJ1-2, with a possible D match to TRBD1 (6 bases). Looked up from germline, CDR1 is SNHLY and CDR2 is FYNNEI. V gave up 7 bases and J gave up 7 bases, with 16 bases separating them. The CDR3 length is 13 residues. CDR3 sequence (DNA): TGTGCCAGCACCGGGACACCCAATGGTGGCTACACCTTC. It yields the protein CASTGTPNGGYTF.

V gene TRBV9 combines with J gene TRBJ2-7; the D gene is possibly TRBD1 (5 bases). The CDR3 has 14 amino acids. Trimming took off 0 bases at V and 1 base at J, with 8 bases between the two ends. CDR1 is SGDLS, CDR2 YYNGEE, per germline. The CDR3, as DNA: TGTGCCAGCAGCGTAGAAGGGGCTTCCTACGAGCAGTACTTC. Translated, it gives CASSVEGASYEQYF.

This chain joins TRBV7-9 and TRBJ1-5; D not certain. The CDR3 runs 14 residues. Germline lookup yields CDR1 SEHNR and CDR2 FQNEAQ (reference sequence). V was cut by 0 bases and J by 4 bases, with 7 bases left in between. The CDR3 spells CASSLAGANQPQHF. The DNA for the CDR3 is TGTGCCAGCAGCTTAGCTGGAGCAAATCAGCCCCAGCATTTT.

The rearrangement joins TRBV7-2 to TRBJ1-6; D perhaps matches TRBD1 (6 bases). Deletions cut 5 bases from V and 7 bases from J, with 21 bases between. CDR1 and CDR2 (germline): SGHTA, FQGNSA. CDR3 length: 17 residues. Written as DNA, the CDR3 is TGTGCCAGCAGCCTTGGGGGGGACACTTATGGGAATTCACCCCTCCACTTT. It is translated as CASSLGGDTYGNSPLHF.

V gene TRBV29-1 combines with J gene TRBJ2-7, with D uncertain. The V gene's germline CDR1 is SQVTM and CDR2 ANQGSEA. Deletions cut 2 bases from V and 2 bases from J, with 4 bases between. The CDR3 runs 11 residues. CDR3 residues: CSVERAYEQYF. As DNA, the CDR3 is TGCAGCGTTGAACGTGCCTACGAGCAGTACTTC.

V gene TRBV23-1 combines with J gene TRBJ2-1, with 9 bases identical to TRBD1. TRBV23-1 belongs to the ORF category, with a function that is uncertain. The CDR3 runs to 13 residues. After removal of 5 bases from V and 10 bases from J, the junction contained 6 bases not matched to a gene. CDR3: CASSDRGAGEQFF. The DNA of the CDR3 is TGCGCCAGCAGTGACAGGGGGGCCGGCGAGCAGTTCTTC.

V and J are TRBV27 and TRBJ1-5; the D is unclear. Germline CDR1 reads MNHEY; CDR2 reads SMNVEV (reference sequence). Trimming shortened V by 7 bases and J by 4 bases, and 17 bases separated the two germline ends. CDR3 size: 15 residues. The CDR3 DNA reads as TGTGCCAGCAAATCTAGTCAGCTAGGAAATCAGCCCCAGCATTTT. Residues: CASKSSQLGNQPQHF.

In its sample, this clone was seen a few times. The chain recombines TRBV18 with TRBJ1-1, with a possible D match to TRBD1 (5 bases). This CDR3 is 13 amino acids long. From germline, CDR1 is KGHSH and CDR2 LQKENI. Trimming took 5 bases from V and 1 from J, leaving 8 bases between them. CDR3 region: CASSFGQNTEAFF. The CDR3 DNA reads as TGTGCCAGCTCATTCGGACAGAACACTGAAGCTTTCTTT.

This clone was seen a few times. The chain combines TRBV18 with TRBJ1-5; TRBD1 matches at 7 bases. Per germline, CDR1 KGHSH and CDR2 LQKENI. The CDR3 extends over 14 amino acids. V dropped 2 bases and J dropped 7; count of bases not matched to a gene: 5. CDR3 in amino acids: CASSPAGGGQPQHF. The CDR3 DNA reads TGTGCCAGCTCACCAGCAGGGGGTGGACAGCCCCAGCATTTT.

This clone appeared a single time. V and J are TRBV18 and TRBJ1-5; 8 bases are a match to TRBD1. The CDR3 has 14 residues. Unmatched junction bases numbered 8, after V lost 6 bases and J lost 7 bases. Germline V gene data show CDR1 as KGHSH and CDR2 as LQKENI. CDR3 region: CASSGQAMGQPQHF. CDR3 in DNA: TGTGCCAGCTCGGGACAGGCAATGGGGCAGCCCCAGCATTTT.

This sequence joins TRBV7-8 and TRBJ2-3; 10 nucleotides align to TRBD2. The CDR3 totals 16 residues. Unmatched junction bases numbered 13, after V lost 5 bases and J lost 8 bases. The germline CDR1 and CDR2 sequences are SGHVS and FQNEAQ. The CDR3 DNA sequence: TGTGCCAGCAGCCCCCGCCCTAGCGGGGGAGTGGTTACGCAGTATTTT. Translating gives CASSPRPSGGVVTQYF.

The CDR3 region is CAIGSSYEQYF. For the CDR3, the DNA is TGTGCCATCGGCAGCTCCTACGAGCAGTACTTC. The chain has TRBV10-3 and TRBJ2-7; D gene unclear. Germline CDR1 and CDR2: ENHRY and SYGVKD. CDR3 length: 11 residues. V lost 8 bases and J 0 bases, leaving 5 bases between the germline ends.